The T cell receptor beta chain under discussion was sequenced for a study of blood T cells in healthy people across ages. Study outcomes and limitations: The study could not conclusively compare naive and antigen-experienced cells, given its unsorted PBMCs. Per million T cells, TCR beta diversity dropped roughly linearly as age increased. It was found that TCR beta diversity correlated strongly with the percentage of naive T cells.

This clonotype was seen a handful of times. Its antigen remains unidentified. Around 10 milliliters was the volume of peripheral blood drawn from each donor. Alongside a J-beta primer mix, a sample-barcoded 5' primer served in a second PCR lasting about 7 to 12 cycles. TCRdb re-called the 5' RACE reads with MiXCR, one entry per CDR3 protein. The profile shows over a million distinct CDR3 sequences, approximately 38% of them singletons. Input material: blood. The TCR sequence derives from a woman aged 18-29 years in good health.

The CDR3 spells CASSAPRDEQFF. CDR3 coding DNA: TGTGCCAGCAGCGCCCCGCGAGATGAGCAGTTCTTC. V and J are TRBV7-6 and TRBJ2-1; unclear D gene. This CDR3 is 12 amino acids long. Per germline, CDR1 SGHVS and CDR2 FNYEAQ. The germline V and J ends were trimmed by 5 bases and 8 bases, with 10 bases remaining between them.